Listed here is a single T cell receptor beta chain. The specificity of this receptor is unknown. Base-call qualities are not available, and no considerably larger clone is one nucleotide away. The data were taken from a study of CD8 T cells in Susac syndrome (dated by TCRdb to the late 2010s). Some background on the complete study: Among the Susac syndrome patients who were sequenced, clinically active disease was present in over 5 and clinical remission was observed in fewer than 10. Whether CD8+ T cell activation and differentiation in Susac syndrome was antigen driven was tested using repertoire sequencing. At the time of blood withdrawal, Susac syndrome patients were either therapy-naive, taking corticosteroids (with some also receiving IVIg), or on IVIg alone.

RNA was extracted using the RNeasy kit, and roughly 0.45 to 1 ug of the RNA was reverse transcribed with random hexamers. The immunoSEQ multiplex PCR assay, covering 54 Vbeta and 13 Jbeta segments, was used to amplify TCR beta CDR3 regions. PCR amplification bias was corrected by using a synthetic template baseline for primer optimization and computational correction. The paper's processing steps were these. Reads were annotated to V, D and J genes according to IMGT and were analyzed with immunoSEQ Analyzer, with only productive sequences retained. To calculate clonality, Shannon entropy was normalized by log2 of the number of productive unique sequences and then subtracted from one. For each patient and control, public and private clones were evaluated within the 100 most prevalent clones. Susac-specific clones were defined as absent from healthy and MS cohorts, around 1,000 published viral clones and other ImmuneACCESS disease sequences. TCRdb passed the public sequencing reads through fastp at Q25 and MiXCR, retaining productive beta sequences. Every CDR3 protein is listed once, alongside the most common genes and DNA of its rows. What appears here as the V and J calls and clone size reflects TCRdb's work, not the paper's. The sample table contains 200,000 to 300,000 distinct CDR3 sequences; only one count was recorded for almost 97% of them. The ten biggest clones cover about 0.1% of the sample.

Peripheral blood CD8+ and CD4+ T cells from healthy donors, Susac syndrome patients and multiple sclerosis patients were profiled using high-throughput TCR beta sequencing. Susac syndrome patients met recently defined diagnostic criteria for definite or probable disease. Bulk CD8+ and CD4+ T cells were purified by magnetic negative isolation, while CD8+ TEMRA cells were enriched using FACS. Blood was collected in EDTA tubes and processed within 24 hours, with PBMCs isolated through density gradient centrifugation. PBMCs intended for TCR sequencing were cryopreserved in liquid nitrogen and thawed later in a water bath at 37 degrees C. The sorted or isolated CD4+, CD8+ and CD8+ TEMRA cells had a purity of 90% or higher. The study at large found these results: In the CD4+ T cell repertoire of Susac syndrome patients, clonal expansion was not detected. The number of individuals in the TCR sequencing and HLA analysis was recognized as being relatively small.

The germline V gene encodes CDR1 LGHDT and CDR2 YNNKEL (reference sequence). The CDR3 holds 18 amino acids from the cysteine to the phenylalanine. Solely the CDR3 DNA is kept, with 54 bases framed from the first base. Trimming removed 3 bases from V and 5 bases from J; the gene matches leave 13 bases unexplained. In this chain, TRBV3-1 is recombined with TRBJ2-6, with 7 junctional bases fitting TRBD2. What was sequenced was CD4+ T cells from PBMCs. The receptor was isolated from a human donor with Susac syndrome. CDR3 region: CASSHTGSGRGRANVLTF. The DNA is TGTGCCAGCAGCCATACCGGGTCAGGGAGGGGACGGGCCAACGTCCTGACTTTC. With all but the CDR3 taken from the reference TRBV3-1 and TRBJ2-6 genes, the full variable domain is: DTAVSQTPKYLVTQMGNDKSIKCEQNLGHDTMYWYKQDSKKFLKIMFSYNNKELIINETVPNRFSPKSPDKAHLNLHINSLELGDSAVYFCASSHTGSGRGRANVLTFGAGSRLTVL.